This T cell receptor (beta chain) is drawn from a study of yellow fever vaccine responses in identical twins. One entry per CDR3 protein results from TCRdb running MiXCR on the RT-PCR reads. The sample shows about 13,000 distinct CDR3 sequences, 70% to 90% of them seen only once. Findings and caveats of the study: Reported findings indicate that twins' vaccine T cell responses seemed partially convergent, partially personalized.

Points on this clonotype: The antigen is undetermined.

CDR1 is MGHDK and CDR2 is SYGVNS in the germline V gene. The CDR3 contains 14 residues. V lost 3 bases to trimming and J lost 5 bases, with 13 bases between them. J is TRBJ2-5 and V is TRBV25-1, with a weak D call TRBD1 (5 bases). Sequenced material: T cells from blood (PBMCs), unsorted or a sorted subset (not recorded which), taken before or after yellow fever vaccination (not recorded which). The clonotype originates from a woman younger than 35 who received the yellow fever vaccine. CDR3 loop: CASSEVVNRETQYF. DNA for the CDR3: TGTGCCAGCAGTGAGGTTGTTAACAGGGAGACCCAGTACTTC.